This TCR beta chain was sequenced for a study of blood T cell repertoires in COVID-19. TCRdb keeps only in-frame clones here, not all; method: immunoSEQ multiplex PCR. The table shows more than 250,000 clones, with about 91% occurring only once. Germline CDR1 MNHNS, CDR2 SASEGT. The CDR3 runs to 16 residues. V was trimmed by 0 bases and J by 7 bases, leaving 15 bases between them. Sequencing input: peripheral blood. The chain employs TRBV6-1 and TRBJ1-4, with D possibly TRBD1 on 5 matching bases. This TCR was recovered from a woman aged 25 to 39 with COVID-19, enrolled during active disease. The CDR3 is CASSEARGSMAEKLFF. As DNA, the CDR3 is TGTGCCAGCAGTGAAGCGCGGGGGTCTATGGCTGAAAAACTGTTTTTT.